This T cell receptor beta chain was captured by sequencing in a study of blood T cells in healthy people across ages. Together with a sample-barcoded 5' primer, a J-beta primer mix was included in a second PCR lasting about 6 to 12 cycles. Tagging of each cDNA molecule was performed by a template-switch adaptor with 12 random nucleotides. TCRdb used MiXCR to reprocess the 5' RACE reads, holding one entry per CDR3 protein. Of over 500,000 distinct CDR3 sequences listed, roughly a quarter are singletons. In the case of this clonotype: Its cognate antigen is unknown.

The V gene end was trimmed by 3 bases and the J gene end by 0 bases; junction bases not matched to a gene: 3. The CDR3 contains 15 residues. Germline CDR1 reads SGDLS; CDR2 reads YYNGEE. General observations from the study: Long-lived and aged donors differed, with more naive CD4+ cells and higher diversity in the long-lived.

This same sample was also part of a study on T cells of mothers and their children.

The sample comprised blood. This TCR derives from a boy between 2 and 10 years old in good health. The genes are TRBV9 and TRBJ2-1, with TRBD2 matching over 7 bases. DNA for the CDR3: TGTGCCAGCAGCGGTAGCGGGTTCTCCTACAATGAGCAGTTCTTC. Protein sequence: CASSGSGFSYNEQFF.